The subject of this entry is one T cell receptor (beta chain). Original processing methods: Reference gene primer amplification in the assay estimated nucleated cell counts. Measured with immunoSEQ multiplex PCR; TCRdb has only the in-frame clones, and not every one. From that table come the V and J calls and clone size; the DNA was used to work out D and trimming. The table has about 40,000 clones, roughly 80% seen once; the top ten hold roughly 2.7%. This specimen belongs to a study of blood T cell repertoires in COVID-19. Sample: peripheral blood. This sequence was found in a woman aged 55 to 70 with acute or convalescent COVID-19.

The CDR3 loop is CASSGSDRALNQPQHF. In DNA, the CDR3 is TGTGCCAGCAGTGGATCCGACAGGGCCCTCAATCAGCCCCAGCATTTT. The chain employs TRBV6-1 and TRBJ1-5, with 7 nucleotides matching TRBD1. Germline CDR1 is MNHNS and CDR2 is SASEGT. V gave up 4 bases and J gave up 3 bases; unmatched junction bases: 9. The CDR3 has 16 residues.